Listed here are 28 T cell receptor beta chains from one sample, sequenced in a study of Graves' ophthalmopathy and Graves' hyperthyroidism (dated by TCRdb to the late 2010s). Sequencing instrument: Illumina HiSeq 2000. For repertoire sequencing, the TCR beta CDR3 regions were amplified from RNA transcripts. The first round was an RT-PCR using HTBI primers with the Qiagen OneStep RT-PCR kit, and this first round was followed by a second-round multiplex PCR, then size selection and purification. TCRdb ran its own pipeline on the public reads, namely fastp trimming at Q25 and MiXCR clone calling, and kept in-frame beta chains. Rows matching on CDR3 protein sequence are summarized as one entry with the most common DNA and genes. This sample comprises 230,000 or so distinct CDR3 sequences, around 45% of them detected only once. The ten largest clones add up to around half of the sample. The sample taken for sequencing was peripheral blood. Receptors originate from an adult man with Graves' ophthalmopathy.

This clonotype was observed a handful of times. The J gene is TRBJ1-2, the V gene TRBV25-1; a possible D gene is TRBD1 (6 bases). The germline V gene encodes CDR1 MGHDK and CDR2 SYGVNS. The CDR3 consists of 15 residues. V lost 5 bases and J lost 4, with 17 bases in between. CDR3 in amino acids: CASSPLGGKVYGYTF. DNA for the CDR3: TGTGCCAGCAGTCCCCTCGGGGGCAAGGTCTATGGCTACACCTTC.

In this sample, this clonotype turned up a few times. CDR3 loop: CASSFDTGNNQPQHF. For the CDR3, the DNA is TGTGCCAGCAGCTTCGACACCGGTAACAATCAGCCCCAGCATTTT. This sequence joins TRBV5-5 and TRBJ1-5; D unclear. The CDR3 consists of 15 residues. Germline V gene sequence: CDR1 SGHKS, CDR2 YYEKEE (reference sequence). With 2 bases removed from V and 3 bases from J, the gap between germline ends came to 12 bases.

The chain uses TRBV12-3 or TRBV12-4 and TRBJ1-1; 7 nucleotides line up with TRBD1. This CDR3 spans 17 amino acids. V lost 6 bases and J lost 0; bases outside the gene matches: 13. The CDR3 here is CASRRPSPGGLNTEAFF. DNA for the CDR3: TGTGCCAGCAGGCGACCTTCACCAGGGGGGCTGAACACTGAAGCTTTCTTT.

The V gene is TRBV19, the J gene TRBJ1-2; no definite D call. The CDR3 consists of 14 residues. Trimming took off 4 bases at V and 3 bases at J, with 12 bases between the two ends. The V gene's germline CDR1 is LNHDA and CDR2 SQIVND (reference sequence). The CDR3, as DNA: TGTGCCAGTAGTAACCCACGACAAGACTATGGCTACACCTTC. Protein product: CASSNPRQDYGYTF. The complete variable domain, with remaining parts taken from reference TRBV19 and TRBJ1-2, reads DGGITQSPKYLFRKEGQNVTLSCEQNLNHDAMYWYRQDPGQGLRLIYYSQIVNDFQKGDIAEGYSVSREKKESFPLTVTSAQKNPTAFYLCASSNPRQDYGYTFGSGTRLTVV.

J is TRBJ1-2 and V is TRBV19; no definite D call. The germline CDR1 and CDR2 sequences are LNHDA and SQIVND (reference sequence). The ends were cut back, 11 bases at V and 4 bases at J, with 20 bases in the middle. This CDR3 is 14 amino acids long. The CDR3 spells CAWSVPSGGYGYTF. As DNA, the CDR3 is TGTGCCTGGAGTGTACCCTCCGGAGGCTATGGCTACACCTTC.

The V gene is TRBV10-3, the J gene TRBJ2-7; possibly TRBD1 or TRBD2 for D (5 bases each). The CDR3 has 14 residues. V shed 10 bases and J shed 7 bases, with 23 bases lying between them. Germline V gene lookup returns CDR1 ENHRY and CDR2 SYGVKD. Here the CDR3 DNA reads TGTGCCAGCACCCAACAGGTGGGGGAAAGGGAGCAGTACTTC. Translation: CASTQQVGEREQYF.

V is TRBV24-1 and J is TRBJ2-7, with a possible D match to TRBD2 (6 bases). The germline V gene has CDR1 KGHDR and CDR2 SFDVKD. This CDR3 comprises 14 residues. V dropped 7 bases and J dropped 4 bases, with 16 bases sitting between them. CDR3 sequence reads: CATSSPHGGYEQYF. CDR3 bases: TGTGCCACCAGCTCCCCACACGGGGGTTACGAGCAGTACTTC.

In its sample, this clonotype was seen a few times. The chain is built from TRBV9 and TRBJ2-5, with 8 bases fitting TRBD1. Losses at the gene ends were 3 bases for V and 8 bases for J; bases not matched to a gene: 15. CDR1 and CDR2 from the germline V gene are SGDLS and YYNGEE. CDR3 length equals 16 residues. Here the CDR3 DNA reads TGTGCCAGCAGCGGGTCACAGGGGGAAGGGCGAGAAACCCAGTACTTC. Its translation: CASSGSQGEGRETQYF.

On this clonotype itself: A read error may produce the germline difference seen at one junction end. The gene calls are TRBV5-1 and TRBJ1-1; D is ambiguous. CDR3 length: 17 residues. The germline gives CDR1 SGHRS, CDR2 YFSETQ. CDR3 sequence (DNA): TGTGCCAGCAGCATCCTCGGGGTGTGGGCTCCGAACACTGAAGCTTTCTTT. This gives the protein CASSILGVWAPNTEAFF.

This sequence joins TRBV7-2 and TRBJ2-5, with D possibly being TRBD1 (7 bases). Germline V lookup: CDR1 SGHTA, CDR2 FQGNSA. The CDR3 covers 14 residues. Trimming removed 6 bases at V and 5 bases at J, with 16 bases between. CDR3 sequence reads: CASRPWDSGETQYF. As DNA, the CDR3 is TGTGCCAGCAGACCTTGGGACAGCGGGGAGACCCAGTACTTC.

Turning to this clonotype: One end of the junction varies from germline; a read error may be responsible. This CDR3 is CASSLAPPGRISGNTIYF. The DNA for the CDR3 is TGTGCTAGCAGCTTAGCACCCCCCGGACGGATCTCTGGAAACACCATATATTTT. The V and J genes are TRBV7-7 and TRBJ1-3; no reliable D call. This CDR3 spans 18 amino acids. CDR1 is SSHAT and CDR2 is FNYEAQ in the germline V gene (reference sequence).

In this sample, this clonotype turned up many times. The genes are TRBV7-2 and TRBJ2-2; TRBD2 is a possible D gene (7 bases). Trimming shortened V by 4 bases and J by 12 bases, and 18 bases separated the two germline ends. The CDR3 totals 14 residues. The V gene's germline CDR1 is SGHTA and CDR2 FQGNSA. The CDR3 bases are TGTGCCAGCAGCTCGGGGGACCCCGGGGGGCAGCTGTTTTTT. Its protein is CASSSGDPGGQLFF.

CDR3 in amino acids: CSARELPGAEKLFF. The CDR3 coding sequence is TGCAGTGCTAGAGAACTCCCAGGGGCTGAAAAACTGTTTTTT. The gene calls are TRBV20-1 and TRBJ1-4, with D possibly matching TRBD1 (6 bases). The CDR3 has 14 amino acids. Per germline, CDR1 DFQATT and CDR2 SNEGSKA (reference sequence). Between the trimmed V and J ends, which lost 0 bases and 7 bases, there was a span of 12 bases.

This clonotype occurred a few times. CDR3 nucleotide sequence: TGTGCCAGCAGCTTAAGATTAACGAGGGGGCAGGTAAACACTGAAGCTTTCTTT. As protein: CASSLRLTRGQVNTEAFF. The chain has TRBV7-2 and TRBJ1-1; 7 nucleotides align to TRBD1. CDR3 length equals 18 residues. Looked up from germline, CDR1 is SGHTA and CDR2 is FQGNSA. With V trimmed by 2 bases and J by 2 bases, 14 bases remained unmatched. The whole variable domain, remainder taken from reference TRBV7-2 and TRBJ1-1, is GAGVSQSPSNKVTEKGKDVELRCDPISGHTALYWYRQSLGQGLEFLIYFQGNSAPDKSGLPSDRFSAERTGGSVSTLTIQRTQQEDSAVYLCASSLRLTRGQVNTEAFFGQGTRLTVV.

This clonotype was counted only a few times. The CDR3 sequence: CSASAGIPEAFF. The CDR3 DNA sequence: TGCAGTGCTAGCGCCGGGATCCCTGAAGCTTTCTTT. The rearrangement uses TRBV20-1 and TRBJ1-1; no reliable D call. This CDR3 spans 12 amino acids. V lost 3 bases and J 6 bases, leaving 11 bases between the germline ends. Germline lookup yields CDR1 DFQATT and CDR2 SNEGSKA (reference sequence).

Remarks on this clonotype: The missing conserved phenylalanine or tryptophan at the end of this CDR3 makes a read error likely. V is TRBV2 and J is TRBJ1-1, with TRBD1 identical over 8 bases. The CDR3 contains 14 residues. From germline, CDR1 is SNHLY and CDR2 FYNNEI. The trim removed 6 bases at V and 3 bases at J, leaving 6 bases unmatched. The CDR3 protein is CASSRRGPDTEAFS. CDR3 sequence (DNA): TGTGCCAGCAGCCGCAGGGGGCCGGACACTGAAGCTTTCTCT.

A remark on this clonotype: One end of the junction is discordant with germline, which a read error may explain. V gene TRBV19 combines with J gene TRBJ1-5; 7 bases match TRBD1. In germline, CDR1 is LNHDA, CDR2 SQIVND (reference sequence). This CDR3 region has 16 residues. The CDR3: CASSVDLTGDIQPQHF. In DNA, the CDR3 is TGTGCCAGTAGTGTAGATCTTACAGGGGACATACAGCCCCAGCATTTT.

On this clonotype itself: This may be a read error: a much more frequent sequence differs by one nucleotide. This rearrangement joins TRBV2 to TRBJ2-6; unclear D gene. The CDR3 spans 14 residues. Germline CDR1 and CDR2: SNHLY and FYNNEI. The V gene lost 8 bases and the J gene lost 1 base, with 9 bases spanning the gap. The CDR3 sequence: CASGRSSGANVLTF. CDR3 nucleotide sequence: TGTGCCAGCGGCCGGAGTTCTGGGGCCAACGTCCTGACTTTC.

V usage is TRBV12-3 or TRBV12-4 and J usage is TRBJ2-7; the D gene is possibly TRBD2 (5 bases). The CDR3 is made up of 15 amino acids. V lost 5 bases to trimming and J lost 0 bases, with 14 bases between them. CDR3 protein: CASSLGGLSSYEQYF. CDR3 sequence (DNA): TGTGCCAGCAGTCTAGGCGGGTTAAGCTCCTACGAGCAGTACTTC.

The rearrangement links TRBV20-1 to TRBJ1-2; D ambiguous. The CDR3 consists of 13 residues. Germline lookup yields CDR1 DFQATT and CDR2 SNEGSKA (reference sequence). V lost 3 bases, J lost 5 bases, and 13 bases lay in between. The CDR3 nucleotides are TGCAGTGCTAGCGGGCCCAGCGGTTATGGCTACACCTTC. Protein: CSASGPSGYGYTF.

In nucleotides, the CDR3 is TGTGCCAGCAACGGGGACAGGGTGTACTTC. Translated: CASNGDRVYF. The V and J genes are TRBV2 and TRBJ2-7; 9 bases are a match to TRBD1. CDR1 is SNHLY and CDR2 is FYNNEI in the germline V gene. CDR3 size: 10 residues. The trim removed 7 bases at V and 12 bases at J, leaving 4 bases unmatched.

A few counts support this clonotype. One end of the junction varies from germline; a read error may be responsible. The chain recombines TRBV2 with TRBJ1-5; D uncertain. The CDR3 sequence is 15 residues long. Looked up from germline, CDR1 is SNHLY and CDR2 is FYNNEI. The CDR3 DNA reads TGCGCCAGCAGCCAAGCATGGGGTCAGAATCAGCCCCAGCATTTT. It translates to CASSQAWGQNQPQHF.

The genes are TRBV2 and TRBJ1-6, with D tentatively TRBD1 (6 bases). Trimming shortened V by 5 bases and J by 2 bases, and 22 bases separated the two germline ends. Germline V gene lookup returns CDR1 SNHLY and CDR2 FYNNEI. The CDR3 sequence is 19 residues long. The CDR3, as DNA: TGTGCCAGCAGTTTATCACCAGGGGCTCAGTCACCCTATAATTCACCCCTCCACTTT. Translating it yields CASSLSPGAQSPYNSPLHF.

This chain connects TRBV29-1 to TRBJ2-5, with D tentatively TRBD2 (6 bases). The CDR3 is 16 amino acids. Germline V CDR1 and CDR2: SQVTM, ANQGSEA. V was clipped by 0 bases and J by 0 bases, with 14 bases between them. This CDR3 is CSVEDLSRGNQETQYF. CDR3 coding DNA: TGCAGCGTTGAAGACCTCTCACGGGGGAACCAAGAGACCCAGTACTTC.

This chain links TRBV29-1 with TRBJ2-7, with D perhaps matching TRBD1 (6 bases). Germline CDR1 SQVTM, CDR2 ANQGSEA. V dropped 4 bases and J dropped 2 bases, with 12 bases sitting between them. CDR3 length: 13 residues. CDR3 residues: CSVGRDTTYEQYF. CDR3 DNA: TGCAGCGTTGGACGGGACACCACCTACGAGCAGTACTTC.

The chain joins TRBV20-1 to TRBJ2-6, with D possibly TRBD2 on 6 matching bases. The CDR3 spans 15 residues. Trimming took 6 bases from V and 0 from J, leaving 12 bases between them. Germline lookup yields CDR1 DFQATT and CDR2 SNEGSKA (reference sequence). CDR3 protein: CSASAGNSGANVLTF. The CDR3 DNA sequence: TGCAGTGCCTCGGCGGGAAACTCTGGGGCCAACGTCCTGACTTTC.

Details on this clonotype: One junction end does not reproduce the germline sequence, and a read error may be involved. The chain couples TRBV5-6 to TRBJ2-5; D possibly uses TRBD1 or TRBD2 (6 bases each). From germline, CDR1 is SGHDT and CDR2 YYEEEE. CDR3 length equals 15 residues. The CDR3, as DNA: TGCGCCAGCAGCCAAGGAGGGGGTTTTCAAGAGACCCAGTACTTC. The encoded protein is CASSQGGGFQETQYF.

The chain joins TRBV5-8 to TRBJ1-3, with no clear D. V lost 5 bases to trimming and J lost 0 bases, with 12 bases between them. CDR3 length: 15 amino acids. Germline V gene data show CDR1 as SGHTS and CDR2 as YDEGEE. CDR3 residues: CASSYYRSSGNTIYF. The CDR3 nucleotides are TGTGCCAGCAGTTACTACCGGAGCTCTGGAAACACCATATATTTT. The variable domain in full, with the rest retrieved from reference TRBV5-8 and TRBJ1-3, is EAGVTQSPTHLIKTRGQQATLRCSPISGHTSVYWYQQALGLGLQFLLWYDEGEERNRGNFPPRFSGRQFPNYSSELNVNALELEDSALYLCASSYYRSSGNTIYFGEGSWLTVV.